The following is a T cell receptor beta chain sequence with its context. What it binds is not known. Clones were read by immunoSEQ multiplex PCR, and TCRdb kept only the in-frame ones, dropping some. The sample includes about 980,000 clones, over 60% of them seen just once. Adult Caucasians living in Nashville, Tennessee made up all of the donors. CD45RA+ naive and CD45RA-negative memory subsets were separated from CD4+ cells. The data derive from a study of shared clonotypes between healthy human individuals. Study-level findings and limits: Rarefaction revealed incomplete sorted-subset sequencing despite large depth. Specimens sampled were limited to blood, with tissue repertoires likely differing.

The sequence derives from a man between 18 and 29 years old in good health. The sample taken for sequencing was memory CD4+ T cells sorted from blood. As for subset: CD45RA-negative fraction.

CDR3 amino acids: CARSKGQALGETQYF. The CDR3 DNA follows: TGTGCCAGAAGTAAGGGACAGGCCTTGGGGGAGACCCAGTACTTC. This chain joins TRBV5-3 and TRBJ2-5, with 8 bases matching TRBD1. TRBV5-3 qualifies as an ORF whose function is uncertain. The CDR3 sequence is 15 residues long. Trimming at V came to 5 bases and at J to 5 bases, leaving 11 bases not matched to a gene.